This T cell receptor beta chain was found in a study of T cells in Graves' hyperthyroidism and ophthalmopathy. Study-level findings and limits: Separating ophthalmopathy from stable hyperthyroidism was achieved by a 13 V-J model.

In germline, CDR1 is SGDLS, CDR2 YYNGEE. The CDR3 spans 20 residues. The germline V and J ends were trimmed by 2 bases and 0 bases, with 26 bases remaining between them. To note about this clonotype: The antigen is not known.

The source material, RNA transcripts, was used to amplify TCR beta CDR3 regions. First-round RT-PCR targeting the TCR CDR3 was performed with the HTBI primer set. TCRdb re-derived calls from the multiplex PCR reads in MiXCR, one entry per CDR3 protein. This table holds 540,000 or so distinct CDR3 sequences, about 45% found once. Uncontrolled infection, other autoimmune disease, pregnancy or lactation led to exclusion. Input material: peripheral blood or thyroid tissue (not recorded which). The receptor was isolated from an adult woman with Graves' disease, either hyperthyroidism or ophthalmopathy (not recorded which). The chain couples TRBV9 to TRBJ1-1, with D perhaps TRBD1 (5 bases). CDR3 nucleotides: TGTGCCAGCAGCGTCAACCACGGGGCCTTGGTTACCAACATGAACACTGAAGCTTTCTTT. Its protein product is CASSVNHGALVTNMNTEAFF.